This T cell receptor beta chain was recovered during a study of blood T cell repertoires in COVID-19 (dated by TCRdb to the early 2020s). The study in broad terms: Collaborator samples came from the United States, Italy and Spain and covered acute and convalescent phases of COVID-19. The dataset comprised deeply sampled blood TCRbeta repertoires from subjects exposed to, actively infected with, or recovered from COVID-19. Samples came from the ongoing ImmuneRACE study (first 160 participants) plus 1,254 subjects from 6 global collaborators. Nearly every sample came with metadata listing a de-identified subject ID, COVID-19 status, age in years and sex. Where available, HLA class I and class II types were taken from metadata supplied by the sample provider and were not determined by assay-based typing. The repertoires were released in a freely available public database intended as a resource for research on the immune response to SARS-CoV-2. The material from the prospective study consisted of cDNA or gDNA derived from T cells, B-cell-depleted T cells, or PBMCs.

Reading the germline V gene gives CDR1 SGHVS and CDR2 FQNEAQ. The germline V end is reduced by 3 bases and the J end by 0 bases; junction bases left unmatched: 5. The CDR3 spans 16 residues, from the cysteine through the phenylalanine. Only the CDR3 DNA stays, 48 bases, in frame from base 1. One collaborating source in Seattle enrolled patients while the patients were actively infected and followed the patients over time throughout the course of disease. Whole blood was collected in K2EDTA tubes by collaborating institutions according to the institutions' own protocols. For TCRbeta analysis, collaborators shipped samples as frozen whole blood, isolated PBMCs, or DNA extracted from either of those sample types. What the study reported, not specific to this receptor: The amount of clinical and demographic metadata varied by source and participant and was provided uncurated.

As concerns this clone: The clone's antigen remains unknown. Per-nucleotide qualities are absent, and no much larger clonotype sits a single base away.

TCRbeta CDR3 regions were amplified from genomic DNA by means of the immunoSEQ Assay, a bias-controlled multiplex PCR. The authors' pipeline ran thus. Nucleated cell counts per sample were estimated from amplification of reference gene primers within the assay. To quantify the absolute abundance of each unique TCRbeta CDR3 rearrangement, sequence reads were collapsed and filtered. Productive Simpson clonality was computed per sample as the square root of Simpson's diversity index over productive rearrangements. In its TCRdb copy, this immuneACCESS table keeps in-frame sequences only and misses some clones. Where compared with another copy, unresolved V genes explain less than half of these, and the others have no known cause. That table gives V, J and clone size, and the DNA gave D and trimming. The sample yields about 410,000 clones; around 91% were counted once. The top ten clonotypes cover around 1.5% of the sample.

Source material: peripheral blood. The sequence came from a middle-aged woman with COVID-19, enrolled during active disease. Recombination joined TRBV7-8 with TRBJ1-3, with TRBD1 matching 7 junction bases. The CDR3: CASSFKGGLSGNTIYF. In nucleotides, the sequence is TGTGCCAGCAGCTTCAAAGGGGGCCTCTCTGGAAACACCATATATTTT.